Each of the 31 T cell receptor beta chains below was sequenced from the same sample in a study of cytomegalovirus exposure and HLA in healthy donors. Sequencing was performed with immunoSEQ multiplex PCR; in TCRdb, only in-frame clones are kept and a portion is missing. The sample lists 68,000 or so clones, about 91% seen once, with approximately 3.4% in the top ten. The sample comprised PBMCs. The receptor set was obtained from a young man in good health and CMV-seronegative.

The gene calls are TRBV27 and TRBJ2-7; 15 nucleotides align to TRBD2. CDR1 MNHEY and CDR2 SMNVEV come from the germline V gene (reference sequence). V lost 5 bases to trimming and J lost 6 bases; unmatched junction nucleotides: 8. The CDR3 has 16 amino acids. The CDR3 nucleotides read TGTGCCAGCAGTATCCCTCGGACTAGCGGGAGGGGCGAGCAGTACTTC. Protein product: CASSIPRTSGRGEQYF.

This sequence joins TRBV28 and TRBJ1-2; D is uncertain. The V end lost 1 base, the J end lost 2 bases, and 11 bases lay between the germline ends. The CDR3 has 15 amino acids. Germline V gene data show CDR1 as MDHEN and CDR2 as SYDVKM. CDR3 nucleotide sequence: TGTGCCAGCAGTTTATACGCGCGCGGGAACTATGGCTACACCTTC. Protein sequence: CASSLYARGNYGYTF.

This clone was observed once. The chain has TRBV7-2 and TRBJ2-3; D gene ambiguous. V was trimmed by 6 bases and J by 5 bases, leaving 9 bases between them. CDR1 and CDR2 from the germline V gene are SGHTA and FQGNSA. The CDR3 spans 12 residues. CDR3 loop: CASRSRGDTQYF. In nucleotides, the CDR3 is TGTGCCAGCAGATCTAGAGGAGATACGCAGTATTTT.

The chain links TRBV5-5 to TRBJ1-1, with a tentative D call TRBD1 (6 bases). Germline CDR1 is SGHKS and CDR2 is YYEKEE (reference sequence). V was shortened by 3 bases and J by 6 bases, with 12 bases between the two germline ends. The CDR3 sequence is 13 residues long. CDR3 residues: CASSWRQAAEAFF. In nucleotides, the CDR3 is TGTGCCAGCAGCTGGCGACAGGCCGCTGAAGCTTTCTTT. Variable domain in full (rest from reference TRBV5-5 and TRBJ1-1): DAGVTQSPTHLIKTRGQQVTLRCSPISGHKSVSWYQQVLGQGPQFIFQYYEKEERGRGNFPDRFSARQFPNYSSELNVNALLLGDSALYLCASSWRQAAEAFFGQGTRLTVV.

The J gene is TRBJ1-4, the V gene TRBV25-1, with unresolved D. The germline gives CDR1 MGHDK, CDR2 SYGVNS. The V gene lost 3 bases and the J gene lost 8 bases, with 16 bases spanning the gap. The CDR3 is 15 amino acids. CDR3 nucleotides: TGTGCCAGCAGTGATCTAAGCGAGAGTGGCGAAAAACTGTTTTTT. This sequence encodes CASSDLSESGEKLFF.

This rearrangement joins TRBV7-2 to TRBJ2-3; a possible D gene is TRBD1 (6 bases). The length of the CDR3 is 17 residues. Per the germline V gene, CDR1 is SGHTA and CDR2 is FQGNSA. V was clipped by 2 bases and J by 5 bases, with 20 bases between them. CDR3 protein: CASSLSWTEIQLDTQYF. CDR3 in DNA: TGTGCCAGCAGCTTATCTTGGACAGAGATCCAACTAGATACGCAGTATTTT.

The chain couples TRBV21-1 to TRBJ2-5; the table names TRBD2, a call not compared with the DNA. TRBV21-1 is classified as a pseudogene. The CDR3 runs to 14 residues. DNA of the CDR3: TGTGCCAGCAGCCGCCCCGGGGCGGGGGTCACCCAGTACTTC. Translation: CASSRPGAGVTQYF.

The chain combines TRBV7-2 with TRBJ2-7; D not certain. V was trimmed by 6 bases and J by 6 bases, leaving 21 bases between them. The CDR3 sequence is 15 residues long. Germline V gene data show CDR1 as SGHTA and CDR2 as FQGNSA. CDR3 sequence reads: CASRTFSAAVTEQYF. CDR3 coding DNA: TGTGCCAGCAGGACTTTTTCGGCCGCGGTGACCGAGCAGTACTTC.

The rearrangement joins TRBV4-2 to TRBJ2-5; D unclear. There are 15 residues in the CDR3. V shed 1 base and J shed 0 bases, with 9 bases lying between them. Looked up from germline, CDR1 is LGHNA and CDR2 is YNFKEQ. As DNA, the CDR3 is TGTGCCAGCAGCCAAGGATCTTACAACCAAGAGACCCAGTACTTC. Residues: CASSQGSYNQETQYF.

The rearrangement links TRBV30 to TRBJ2-3; the match to TRBD2 covers 9 bases. CDR1 is GTSNPN, CDR2 SVGIG, per germline (reference sequence). The CDR3 is made up of 14 amino acids. V lost 5 bases to trimming and J lost 1 base; unmatched junction nucleotides: 4. CDR3 nucleotides: TGTGCCTGGTCGAGGACTAGCGGCACAGATACGCAGTATTTT. As protein: CAWSRTSGTDTQYF.

As for this clone: The junction does not match germline at one end; this may be a read error. The chain uses TRBV19 and TRBJ2-2, with D possibly TRBD1 on 6 matching bases. Germline CDR1 reads LNHDA; CDR2 reads SQIVND (reference sequence). This CDR3 is built from 15 residues. CDR3 residues: CASSWQGRNSGELFF. CDR3 bases: TGTGCCAGCAGTTGGCAGGGGAGAAACAGCGGGGAGCTGTTTTTT.

This clone came up once. The chain couples TRBV19 to TRBJ1-1, with D maybe TRBD1 (6 bases). CDR1 and CDR2 (germline): LNHDA, SQIVND (reference sequence). V shed 3 bases and J shed 3 bases, with 20 bases lying between them. This CDR3 contains 17 residues. CDR3 bases: TGTGCCAGTAGTATTCGGCAGAGGGGGAAGGGCTACACTGAAGCTTTCTTT. Its translation: CASSIRQRGKGYTEAFF. The full variable domain, completed using reference TRBV19 and TRBJ1-1, is DGGITQSPKYLFRKEGQNVTLSCEQNLNHDAMYWYRQDPGQGLRLIYYSQIVNDFQKGDIAEGYSVSREKKESFPLTVTSAQKNPTAFYLCASSIRQRGKGYTEAFFGQGTRLTVV.

This clone came up once. V gene TRBV7-2 combines with J gene TRBJ2-4, with 9 bases fitting TRBD1. Germline CDR1 SGHTA, CDR2 FQGNSA. This CDR3 has 17 amino acids. J gave up 1 base and V 3 bases, and 7 bases lay outside the gene matches. This CDR3 is CASSFGHRGLAKNIQYF. The CDR3 DNA follows: TGTGCCAGCAGCTTCGGTCACAGGGGGCTGGCCAAAAACATTCAGTACTTC.

V is TRBV10-3 and J is TRBJ1-5; D gene unclear. V lost 4 bases and J 3 bases, leaving 10 bases between the germline ends. This CDR3 comprises 14 residues. Germline V gene data show CDR1 as ENHRY and CDR2 as SYGVKD. In DNA, the CDR3 is TGTGCCATCAGTGGGGCGGGGTACAATCAGCCCCAGCATTTT. This sequence encodes CAISGAGYNQPQHF.

CDR3 sequence: CASSLGVTNTGELFF. CDR3 sequence (DNA): TGTGCCAGCAGCTTAGGAGTAACGAACACCGGGGAGCTGTTTTTT. The V gene is TRBV7-8, the J gene TRBJ2-2; no reliable D call. The CDR3 is 15 amino acids. Germline V gene sequence: CDR1 SGHVS, CDR2 FQNEAQ. Trimming left V 1 base short and J 0 bases short, with 6 bases between.

The chain has TRBV18 and TRBJ2-1; 10 bases map to TRBD2. This CDR3 region has 14 residues. V lost 6 bases to trimming and J lost 4 bases; unmatched junction nucleotides: 3. Germline assignment: CDR1 KGHSH and CDR2 LQKENI. The CDR3 protein is CASSGTSEYNEQFF. CDR3 DNA sequence: TGTGCCAGCTCCGGGACTAGCGAGTACAATGAGCAGTTCTTC.

This clone has a single count. The chain is built from TRBV6-1 and TRBJ2-7, with D unresolved. V was trimmed by 5 bases and J by 2 bases, leaving 10 bases between them. This CDR3 contains 13 residues. CDR1 and CDR2 from the germline V gene are MNHNS and SASEGT. DNA of the CDR3: TGTGCCAGCAGTCACGACATCACCTACGAGCAGTACTTC. It encodes CASSHDITYEQYF.

The chain joins TRBV21-1 to TRBJ2-2; whether TRBD1, the table's D call, matches the DNA was not checked. TRBV21-1 is a recognized pseudogene. The CDR3 has 14 residues. In nucleotides, the CDR3 is TGTGCCAGCAGGACAGAAAATAACACCGGGGAGCTGTTTTTT. It codes for CASRTENNTGELFF.

J is TRBJ2-1 and V is TRBV7-9; the D gene is possibly TRBD2 (5 bases). Trimming stripped 6 bases from V and 5 bases from J, with 17 bases between. Per the germline V gene, CDR1 is SEHNR and CDR2 is FQNEAQ (reference sequence). The CDR3 extends over 15 amino acids. The DNA of the CDR3 is TGTGCCAGCAGGCCCGACGGGAATCGTCACAATGAGCAGTTCTTC. It translates to CASRPDGNRHNEQFF. The full variable domain, rest sourced from reference TRBV7-9 and TRBJ2-1, is DTGVSQNPRHKITKRGQNVTFRCDPISEHNRLYWYRQTLGQGPEFLTYFQNEAQLEKSRLLSDRFSAERPKGSFSTLEIQRTEQGDSAMYLCASRPDGNRHNEQFFGPGTRLTVL.

The rearrangement joins TRBV15 to TRBJ2-1; unclear D gene. V dropped 0 bases and J dropped 8 bases, with 5 bases sitting between them. The CDR3 sequence is 12 residues long. Looked up from germline, CDR1 is LNHNV and CDR2 is YYDKDF (reference sequence). The CDR3 nucleotides are TGTGCCACCAGCAGAGATCGCGATGAGCAGTTCTTC. Translated: CATSRDRDEQFF.

This chain joins TRBV19 and TRBJ2-1, with TRBD1 matching over 7 bases. V shed 4 bases and J 3 bases; nucleotides not matched to a gene: 9. This CDR3 comprises 16 residues. The germline gives CDR1 LNHDA, CDR2 SQIVND (reference sequence). CDR3 loop: CASSTHRGRGYNEQFF. CDR3 bases: TGTGCCAGTAGTACCCACAGGGGAAGGGGCTACAATGAGCAGTTCTTC.

J is TRBJ1-1 and V is TRBV6-8, with 7 nucleotides matching TRBD1. Germline values: CDR1 MNHGY, CDR2 SAAAGT. This CDR3 comprises 18 residues. V trimming: 6 bases; J trimming: 5 bases; junction bases outside the gene matches: 21. CDR3: CASSSFDGDRVEGTEAFF. As DNA, the CDR3 is TGTGCCAGCAGCTCCTTCGACGGCGACAGGGTCGAGGGGACTGAAGCTTTCTTT.

The chain carries TRBV6-5 and TRBJ1-6; perhaps TRBD1 as D (5 bases). Trimming stripped 1 base from V and 7 bases from J, with 14 bases between. The CDR3 sequence is 16 residues long. From germline, CDR1 is MNHEY and CDR2 SVGAGI. The CDR3 protein is CASSYLGRSRNSPLHF. DNA for the CDR3: TGTGCCAGCAGTTACTTGGGGCGGTCTAGGAATTCACCCCTCCACTTT.

Only one count was recorded for this clone. CDR3 in amino acids: CASSFPGLAGVEQYF. CDR3 coding DNA: TGTGCCAGCAGCTTCCCGGGACTAGCGGGAGTGGAGCAGTACTTC. This chain connects TRBV5-8 to TRBJ2-7; 14 bases agree with TRBD2. This CDR3 spans 15 amino acids. With 2 bases clipped from V and 7 bases from J, the junction kept 5 bases outside the gene matches. Germline V lookup: CDR1 SGHTS, CDR2 YDEGEE.

This chain joins TRBV6-5 and TRBJ2-2, with a possible D match to TRBD2 (6 bases). The CDR3 is 15 amino acids. Germline V gives CDR1 MNHEY, CDR2 SVGAGI. Trimming removed 6 bases at V and 6 bases at J, with 17 bases between. CDR3 sequence (DNA): TGTGCCAGCAGGCATCGGGGGACCCCCGCCGGGGAGCTGTTTTTT. It encodes CASRHRGTPAGELFF.

The chain recombines TRBV4-2 with TRBJ1-2, with D hard to call. Trimming cost V 0 bases and J 7 bases, with 15 bases left between them. There are 15 residues in the CDR3. Germline V gene sequence: CDR1 LGHNA, CDR2 YNFKEQ. The chain's CDR3 is CASSQDREPGGGYTF. CDR3 sequence (DNA): TGTGCCAGCAGCCAAGATAGGGAGCCGGGTGGTGGCTACACCTTC.

This clone was seen a single time. This chain uses TRBV29-1 with TRBJ2-6; D may be TRBD2 (5 bases). From germline, CDR1 is SQVTM and CDR2 ANQGSEA. This CDR3 has 15 residues. V shed 6 bases and J shed 0 bases, with 12 bases lying between them. The CDR3 reads CSVGGRASGANVLTF. The CDR3 DNA follows: TGCAGCGTAGGAGGAAGGGCCTCTGGGGCCAACGTCCTGACTTTC.

This chain uses TRBV30 with TRBJ1-2, with D possibly TRBD1 on 5 matching bases. The CDR3 totals 13 residues. From germline, CDR1 is GTSNPN and CDR2 SVGIG (reference sequence). V was cut by 0 bases and J by 6 bases, with 11 bases left in between. The DNA of the CDR3 is TGTGCCTGGAGTGTACTTTCCAGGGATGGCTACACCTTC. Its protein product is CAWSVLSRDGYTF.

Points on this clone: At one end the junction does not follow the germline gene, possibly because of a read error. The chain employs TRBV7-7 and TRBJ2-7; 8 bases are a match to TRBD1. CDR3 length equals 14 residues. Germline assignment: CDR1 SSHAT and CDR2 FNYEAQ (reference sequence). In nucleotides, the CDR3 is TGTGCTAGCAGCTTAACAGGGGGCTCCTACGAGCAGTACTTC. This sequence encodes CASSLTGGSYEQYF.

The V gene is TRBV28, the J gene TRBJ2-3, with D possibly matching TRBD2 (5 bases). Trimming removed 6 bases from V and 1 base from J, with 14 bases in between. Germline lookup yields CDR1 MDHEN and CDR2 SYDVKM. This CDR3 contains 15 residues. CDR3 coding DNA: TGTGCCAGCAGAGGTCGATTGGGAGGCACAGATACGCAGTATTTT. Translation gives CASRGRLGGTDTQYF.

V is TRBV10-3 and J is TRBJ2-3; no clear D gene. The V end was cut by 0 bases, the J end by 6 bases, with 4 bases between. Germline V gene sequence: CDR1 ENHRY, CDR2 SYGVKD. This CDR3 has 12 amino acids. The CDR3 DNA reads TGTGCCATCAGTGAGTCTCCGGATACGCAGTATTTT. It is translated as CAISESPDTQYF.